The T cell receptor beta chain under discussion was sequenced for a study of T cell responses to AZD1222 COVID-19 vaccine (dated by TCRdb to about 2021). About the study as a whole: AZD1222 recipients with second doses at about 4 weeks or about 12 weeks were pooled, because spike-specific TCR depth and breadth did not differ between schedules. TCR sequencing covered over 230 trial participants: about 210 given two doses of AZD1222 and 26 given two doses of MenACWY control vaccine. Trial participants were enrolled by age into subgroups of 18-55, 56-69 and 70-plus years, and 148, 28 and 57 TCR-sequenced participants, respectively, were included in these subgroups.

Worth noting for this clone: This clone's antigen is unknown. Per-nucleotide qualities are absent, and no much larger clonotype sits a single base away.

What the work shows at the level of the full study, not this receptor alone: The whole spike protein was spanned by vaccine-associated CD4 TCRs, and dominant responses were seen in regions 160-218 and 743-854. Conclusions about previously exposed vaccinees are limited because only a handful of AZD1222 recipients were SARS-CoV-2 seropositive at baseline. Spike-specific TCR breadth and depth rose significantly after two AZD1222 doses compared with day 0 and with MenACWY recipients. Most participants were white British and females outnumbered males, and the authors suggested that clonal diversity may have been underestimated. The 56-69-year group was small, and its depth increase did not reach significance, likely because of low power. Because no day 14 peak-response samples were available, the repertoires could be characterized only after the peak T cell response. Nearly half of unique spike-specific TCRs reportedly recognized epitopes outside regions mutated in the B.1.351 and B.1.1.7 variants.

The intended sense of this specimen's time point label: baseline before first vaccination. The vaccinee samples were drawn from two UK trials, COV001 and COV002, one of which was a single-blind randomized controlled phase 2/3 trial testing AZD1222 (ChAdOx1 nCoV-19) in healthy adults. For TCRbeta chain sequencing, PBMC samples were collected from trial participants at day 0 and at day 28 after the second dose. The CDR3 regions of human TCRbeta chains were analyzed by immunosequencing. In the authors' own workflow: Repertoire TCRs were checked for matches against a reference library of SARS-CoV-2-specific TCRs that had been generated using the MIRA antigen-specificity platform. Breadth was defined as the fraction of unique TCRs that were SARS-CoV-2-associated. Depth was defined as the fraction of total T cells that were SARS-CoV-2-associated. Each spike-specific TCR was assigned to its reactive spike region and to a CD4 or CD8 class using the MIRA data. Log10-transformed breadth and depth values were compared by one-way ANOVA with Sidak's multiple comparisons tests. Held by TCRdb, this immuneACCESS table contains in-frame sequences only and omits some clones. Under half of the omission traces to an unresolved V gene where checked; the cause of the rest is unknown. The DNA was the basis for D and trimming; V, J and clone size are from that table. Across this sample there are 110,000 to 150,000 clones, with about 92% seen only once. About 9% of the sample is taken by the ten largest.

The CDR3 runs 14 amino acids, cysteine and phenylalanine included. Just the 42-base CDR3 DNA is kept, in frame starting at base 1. CDR1 and CDR2 are read off the germline V gene (reference sequence) as GTSNPN and SVGIG. Trimming removed 3 bases from V and 1 base from J; the gene matches leave 4 bases unexplained. This TCR was sampled from an adult in good health. The chain is made from TRBV30 and TRBJ1-1, with 8 bases matching TRBD1. The sequencing here drew on peripheral blood, taken on day 0 of AZD1222 vaccination. The DNA sequence follows: TGTGCCTGGAGCGGGGGGACAGGGAACACTGAAGCTTTCTTT. Its amino acids are CAWSGGTGNTEAFF. Beyond the CDR3, the reference TRBV30 and TRBJ1-1 genes provide the residues; the full variable domain reads: SQTIHQWPATLVQPVGSPLSLECTVEGTSNPNLYWYRQAAGRGLQLLFYSVGIGQISSEVPQNLSASRPQDRQFILSSKKLLLSDSGFYLCAWSGGTGNTEAFFGQGTRLTVV.